This entry features one T cell receptor beta chain sequence. Its antigen is unidentified. V trimming: 6 bases; J trimming: 3 bases; junction bases outside the gene matches: 4. In germline, CDR1 is MDHEN, CDR2 SYDVKM. The CDR3 has 14 residues. After constant-region reverse-primer amplification, full-length variable regions underwent semi-nested PCR with Nested Universal Primer A. TCRdb used MiXCR to reprocess the 5' RACE reads, holding one entry per CDR3 protein. In the table there are roughly 46,000 distinct CDR3 sequences, 25% to 30% of which are singletons. CD25-based Treg depletion was applied to purified naive CD4+ T cells. Findings of the study overall: Tumor Tregs overlapped most with tumor, then blood, naive CD4+ cells.

This sequence originates from a female donor with breast cancer. Material for sequencing was naive CD4+ T cells sorted from blood. Subset defined: naive CD4+ T cells, CD4+CD45RA+CD25-. The rearrangement joins TRBV28 to TRBJ2-7; 11 nucleotides line up with TRBD1. This CDR3 reads CASSRTGGDYEQYF. The CDR3 DNA reads TGTGCCAGCAGCCGGACAGGGGGCGACTACGAGCAGTACTTC.